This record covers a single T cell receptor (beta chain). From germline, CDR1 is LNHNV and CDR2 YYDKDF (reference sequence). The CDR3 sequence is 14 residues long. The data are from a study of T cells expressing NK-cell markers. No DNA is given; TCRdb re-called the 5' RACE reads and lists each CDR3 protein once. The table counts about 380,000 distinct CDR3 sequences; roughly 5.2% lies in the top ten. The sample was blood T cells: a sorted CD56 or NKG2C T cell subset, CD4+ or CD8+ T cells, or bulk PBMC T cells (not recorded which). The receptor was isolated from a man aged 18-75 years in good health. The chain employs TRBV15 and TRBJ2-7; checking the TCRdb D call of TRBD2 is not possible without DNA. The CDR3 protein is CATSRVVQPYEQYF.